A single TCR beta chain is shown here with its context. Antigen unknown. Produced via immunoSEQ multiplex PCR; TCRdb's table is partial and in-frame only. The sample lists 30,000 to 35,000 clones, over 60% occurring once. This specimen belongs to a study of OX40 agonist ivuxolimab in advanced cancers. General study results and limits: At 0.1 to 3.0 mg/kg and by week 6, clonal expansion occurred in CD4+ and CD8+ blood T cells. CD4+ T cells averaged fewer expanded clones than CD8+ T cells.

The V gene end was trimmed by 2 bases and the J gene end by 1 base; junction bases not matched to a gene: 5. The germline gives CDR1 SGHKS, CDR2 YYEKEE (reference sequence). CDR3 size: 15 residues. A history of autoimmune disease or systemic immunosuppression excluded patients. Sampling of blood occurred at baseline, cycle 4 day 1, and cycle 7 day 1. V is TRBV5-5 and J is TRBJ2-7, with TRBD1 matching 8 bases. This specimen was CD4+ or CD8+ T cells sorted from blood, taken in a trial of the OX40 agonist ivuxolimab. This TCR came from an adult with an advanced solid tumor such as melanoma, head and neck, liver or kidney cancer. CDR3 DNA: TGTGCCAGCAGCTTCACGGACAGGGCATCCTACGAGCAGTACTTC. Protein product: CASSFTDRASYEQYF.